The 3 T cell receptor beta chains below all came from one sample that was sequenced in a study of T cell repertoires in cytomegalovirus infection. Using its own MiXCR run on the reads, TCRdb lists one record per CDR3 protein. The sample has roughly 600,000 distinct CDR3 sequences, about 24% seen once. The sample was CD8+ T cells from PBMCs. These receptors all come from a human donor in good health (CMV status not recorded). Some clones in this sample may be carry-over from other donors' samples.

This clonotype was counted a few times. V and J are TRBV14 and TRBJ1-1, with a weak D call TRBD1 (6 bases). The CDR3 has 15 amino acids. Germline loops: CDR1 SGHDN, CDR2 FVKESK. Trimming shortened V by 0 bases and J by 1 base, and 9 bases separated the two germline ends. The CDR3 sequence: CASSQDWGANTEAFF. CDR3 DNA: TGTGCCAGCAGCCAAGACTGGGGGGCGAACACTGAAGCTTTCTTT. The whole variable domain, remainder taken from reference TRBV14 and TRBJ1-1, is EAGVTQFPSHSVIEKGQTVTLRCDPISGHDNLYWYRRVMGKEIKFLLHFVKESKQDESGMPNNRFLAERTGGTYSTLKVQPAELEDSGVYFCASSQDWGANTEAFFGQGTRLTVV.

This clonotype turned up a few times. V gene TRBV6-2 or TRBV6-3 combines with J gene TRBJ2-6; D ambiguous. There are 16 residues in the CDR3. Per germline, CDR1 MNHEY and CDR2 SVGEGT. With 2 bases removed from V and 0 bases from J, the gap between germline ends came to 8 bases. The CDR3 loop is CASSYGPPSGANVLTF. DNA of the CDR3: TGTGCCAGCAGTTACGGACCCCCCTCTGGGGCCAACGTCCTGACTTTC.

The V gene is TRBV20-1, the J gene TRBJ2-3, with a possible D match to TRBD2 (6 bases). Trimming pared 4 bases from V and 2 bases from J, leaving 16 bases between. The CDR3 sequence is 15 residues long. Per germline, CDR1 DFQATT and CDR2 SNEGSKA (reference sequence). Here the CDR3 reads CSANGGEGLTDTQYF. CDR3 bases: TGCAGTGCTAACGGGGGTGAGGGGCTCACAGATACGCAGTATTTT.